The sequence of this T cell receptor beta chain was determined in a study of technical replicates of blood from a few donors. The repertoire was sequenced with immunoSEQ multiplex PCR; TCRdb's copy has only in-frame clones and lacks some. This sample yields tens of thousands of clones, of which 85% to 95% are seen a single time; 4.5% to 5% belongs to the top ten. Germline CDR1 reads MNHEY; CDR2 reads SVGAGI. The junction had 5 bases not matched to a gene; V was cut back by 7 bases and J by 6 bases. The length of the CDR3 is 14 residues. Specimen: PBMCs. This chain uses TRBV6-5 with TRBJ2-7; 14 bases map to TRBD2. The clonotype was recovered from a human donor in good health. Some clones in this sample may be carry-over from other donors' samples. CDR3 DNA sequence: TGTGCCAGCACCGGACTAGCGGGAGGTCTCGAGCAGTACTTC. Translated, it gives CASTGLAGGLEQYF.